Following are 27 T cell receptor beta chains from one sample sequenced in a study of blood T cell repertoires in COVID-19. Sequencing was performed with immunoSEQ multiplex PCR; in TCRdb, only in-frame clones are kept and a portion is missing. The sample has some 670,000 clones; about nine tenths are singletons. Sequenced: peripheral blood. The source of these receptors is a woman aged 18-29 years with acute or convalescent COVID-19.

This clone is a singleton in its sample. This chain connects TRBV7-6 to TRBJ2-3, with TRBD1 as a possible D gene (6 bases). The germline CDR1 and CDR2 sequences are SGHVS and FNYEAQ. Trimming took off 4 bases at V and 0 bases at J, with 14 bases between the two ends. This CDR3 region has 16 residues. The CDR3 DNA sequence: TGTGCCAGCAGCTCTCGAACAGGGTCTAGCACAGATACGCAGTATTTT. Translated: CASSSRTGSSTDTQYF.

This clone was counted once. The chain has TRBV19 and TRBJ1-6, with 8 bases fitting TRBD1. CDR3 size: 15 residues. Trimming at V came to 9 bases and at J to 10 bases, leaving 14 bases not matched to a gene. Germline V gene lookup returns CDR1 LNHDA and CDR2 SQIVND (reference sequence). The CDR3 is CASSPGTGTLSPLHF. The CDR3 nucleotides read TGTGCCAGCAGTCCCGGGACAGGCACCCTGTCACCCCTCCACTTT.

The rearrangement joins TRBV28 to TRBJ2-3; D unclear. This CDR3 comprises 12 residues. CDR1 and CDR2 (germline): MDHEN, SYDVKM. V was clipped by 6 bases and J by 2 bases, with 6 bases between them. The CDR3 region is CASSPVTDTQYF. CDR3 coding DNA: TGTGCCAGCAGCCCCGTCACAGATACGCAGTATTTT. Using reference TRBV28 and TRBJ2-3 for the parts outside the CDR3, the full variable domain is DVKVTQSSRYLVKRTGEKVFLECVQDMDHENMFWYRQDPGLGLRLIYFSYDVKMKEKGDIPEGYSVSREKKERFSLILESASTNQTSMYLCASSPVTDTQYFGPGTRLTVL.

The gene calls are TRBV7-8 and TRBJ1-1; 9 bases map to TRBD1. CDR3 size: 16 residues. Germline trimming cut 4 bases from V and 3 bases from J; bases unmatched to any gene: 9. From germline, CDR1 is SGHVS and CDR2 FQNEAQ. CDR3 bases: TGTGCCAGCAGCTACCAACAGGGGGCTATAGACACTGAAGCTTTCTTT. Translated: CASSYQQGAIDTEAFF.

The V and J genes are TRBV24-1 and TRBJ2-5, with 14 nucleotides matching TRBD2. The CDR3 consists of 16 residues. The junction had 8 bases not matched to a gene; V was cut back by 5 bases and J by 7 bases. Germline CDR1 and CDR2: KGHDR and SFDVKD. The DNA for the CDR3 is TGTGCCACCAGTGCGGGACTAGCGGGGGTCCAGGGGACCCAGTACTTC. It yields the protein CATSAGLAGVQGTQYF.

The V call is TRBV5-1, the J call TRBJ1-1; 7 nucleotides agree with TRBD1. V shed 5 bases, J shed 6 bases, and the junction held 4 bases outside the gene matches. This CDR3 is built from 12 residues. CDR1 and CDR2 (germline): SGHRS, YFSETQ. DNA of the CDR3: TGCGCCAGCAGACCGGGACAGTCTGAAGCTTTCTTT. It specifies CASRPGQSEAFF.

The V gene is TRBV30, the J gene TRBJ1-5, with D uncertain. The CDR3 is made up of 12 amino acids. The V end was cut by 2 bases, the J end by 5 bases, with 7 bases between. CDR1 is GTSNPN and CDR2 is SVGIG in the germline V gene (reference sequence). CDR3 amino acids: CAWSYGDQPQHF. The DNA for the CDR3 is TGTGCCTGGAGTTACGGGGATCAGCCCCAGCATTTT.

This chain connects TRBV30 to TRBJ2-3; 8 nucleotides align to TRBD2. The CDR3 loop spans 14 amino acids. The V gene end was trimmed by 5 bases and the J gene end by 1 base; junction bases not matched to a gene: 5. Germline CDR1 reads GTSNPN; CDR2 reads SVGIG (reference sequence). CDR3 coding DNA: TGTGCCTGGGGGAGCGGGGGTGGCACAGATACGCAGTATTTT. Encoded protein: CAWGSGGGTDTQYF.

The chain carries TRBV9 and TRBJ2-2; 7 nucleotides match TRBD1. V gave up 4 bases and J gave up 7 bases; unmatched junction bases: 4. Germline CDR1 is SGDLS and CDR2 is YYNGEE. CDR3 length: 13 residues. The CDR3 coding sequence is TGTGCCAGCAGCTCTGACAGGGTCGGGGAGCTGTTTTTT. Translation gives CASSSDRVGELFF.

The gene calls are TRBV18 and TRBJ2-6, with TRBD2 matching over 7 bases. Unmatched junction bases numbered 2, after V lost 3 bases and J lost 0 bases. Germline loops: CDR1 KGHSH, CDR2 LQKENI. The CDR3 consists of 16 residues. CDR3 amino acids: CASSPLAGSGANVLTF. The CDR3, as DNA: TGTGCCAGCTCACCCTTAGCGGGCTCTGGGGCCAACGTCCTGACTTTC.

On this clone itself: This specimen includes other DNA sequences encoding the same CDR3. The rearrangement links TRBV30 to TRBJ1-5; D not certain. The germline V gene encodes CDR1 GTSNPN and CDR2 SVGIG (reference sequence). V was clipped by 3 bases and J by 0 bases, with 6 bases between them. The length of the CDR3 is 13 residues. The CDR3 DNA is TGTGCCTGGAGCGGGGATAGCAATCAGCCCCAGCATTTT. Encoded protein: CAWSGDSNQPQHF. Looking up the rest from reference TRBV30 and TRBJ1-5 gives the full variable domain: SQTIHQWPATLVQPVGSPLSLECTVEGTSNPNLYWYRQAAGRGLQLLFYSVGIGQISSEVPQNLSASRPQDRQFILSSKKLLLSDSGFYLCAWSGDSNQPQHFGDGTRLSIL.

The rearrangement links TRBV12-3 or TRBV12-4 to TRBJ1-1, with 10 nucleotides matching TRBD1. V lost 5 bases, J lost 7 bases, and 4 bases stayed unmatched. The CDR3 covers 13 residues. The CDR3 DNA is TGTGCCAGCAGTAGACAGGGGGCGCTTGAAGCTTTCTTT. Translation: CASSRQGALEAFF.

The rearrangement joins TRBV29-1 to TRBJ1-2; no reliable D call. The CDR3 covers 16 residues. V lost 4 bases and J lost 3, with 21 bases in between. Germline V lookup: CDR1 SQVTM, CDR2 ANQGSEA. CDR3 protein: CSVGLLQSQIYYGYTF. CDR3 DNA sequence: TGCAGCGTTGGTCTATTACAGAGTCAAATCTACTATGGCTACACCTTC.

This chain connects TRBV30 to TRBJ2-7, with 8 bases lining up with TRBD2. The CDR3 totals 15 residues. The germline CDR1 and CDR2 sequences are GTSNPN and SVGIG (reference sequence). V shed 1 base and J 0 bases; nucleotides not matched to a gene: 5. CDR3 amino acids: CAWSAGGGFSYEQYF. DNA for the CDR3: TGTGCCTGGAGTGCGGGAGGGGGTTTCTCCTACGAGCAGTACTTC.

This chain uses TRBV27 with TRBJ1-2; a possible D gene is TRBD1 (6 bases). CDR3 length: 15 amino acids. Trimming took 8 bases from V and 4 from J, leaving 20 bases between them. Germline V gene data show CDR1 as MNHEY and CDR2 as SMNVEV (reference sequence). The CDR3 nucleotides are TGTGCCAGCGATTGGGGGGGCAGCCCTTTCTATGGCTACACCTTC. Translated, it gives CASDWGGSPFYGYTF.

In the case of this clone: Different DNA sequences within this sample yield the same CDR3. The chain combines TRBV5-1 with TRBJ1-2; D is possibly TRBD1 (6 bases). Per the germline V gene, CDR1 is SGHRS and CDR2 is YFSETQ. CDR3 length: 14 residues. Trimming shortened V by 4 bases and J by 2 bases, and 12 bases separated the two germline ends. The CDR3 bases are TGCGCCAGCAGCCCTAGGACAGCCAACTATGGCTACACCTTC. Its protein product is CASSPRTANYGYTF.

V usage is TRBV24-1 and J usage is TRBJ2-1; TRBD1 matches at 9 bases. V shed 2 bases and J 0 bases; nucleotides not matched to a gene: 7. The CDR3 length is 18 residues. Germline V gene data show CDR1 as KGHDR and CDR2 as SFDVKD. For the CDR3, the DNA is TGTGCCACCAGTGATTCCGGACAGGGGATTAGCTCCTACAATGAGCAGTTCTTC. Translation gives CATSDSGQGISSYNEQFF.

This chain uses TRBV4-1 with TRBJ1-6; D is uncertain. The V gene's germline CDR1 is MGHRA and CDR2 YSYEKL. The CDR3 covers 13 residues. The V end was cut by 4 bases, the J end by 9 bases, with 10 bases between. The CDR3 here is CASSLLPRSPLHF. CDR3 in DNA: TGCGCCAGCAGCCTTCTTCCCCGTTCACCCCTCCACTTT.

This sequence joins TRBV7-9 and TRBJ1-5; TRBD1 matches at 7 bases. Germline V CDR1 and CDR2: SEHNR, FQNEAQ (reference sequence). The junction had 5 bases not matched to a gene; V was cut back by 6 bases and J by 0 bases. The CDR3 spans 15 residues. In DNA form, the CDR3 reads TGTGCCAGCAGGTCAGGGGGGTCTAGCAATCAGCCCCAGCATTTT. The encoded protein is CASRSGGSSNQPQHF. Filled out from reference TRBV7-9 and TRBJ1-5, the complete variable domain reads DTGVSQNPRHKITKRGQNVTFRCDPISEHNRLYWYRQTLGQGPEFLTYFQNEAQLEKSRLLSDRFSAERPKGSFSTLEIQRTEQGDSAMYLCASRSGGSSNQPQHFGDGTRLSIL.

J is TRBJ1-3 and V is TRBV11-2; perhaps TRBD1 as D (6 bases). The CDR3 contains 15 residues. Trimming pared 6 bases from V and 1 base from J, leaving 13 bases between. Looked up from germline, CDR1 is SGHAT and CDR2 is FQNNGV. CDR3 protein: CASRNRARSGNTIYF. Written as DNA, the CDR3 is TGTGCCAGCAGGAACAGGGCAAGATCTGGAAACACCATATATTTT.

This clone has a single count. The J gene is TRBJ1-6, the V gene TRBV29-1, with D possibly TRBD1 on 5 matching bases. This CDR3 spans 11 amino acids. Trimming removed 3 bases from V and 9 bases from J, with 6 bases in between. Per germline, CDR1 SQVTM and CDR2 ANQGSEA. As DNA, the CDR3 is TGCAGCGTTGAGGGGCGTTCACCCCTCCACTTT. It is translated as CSVEGRSPLHF.

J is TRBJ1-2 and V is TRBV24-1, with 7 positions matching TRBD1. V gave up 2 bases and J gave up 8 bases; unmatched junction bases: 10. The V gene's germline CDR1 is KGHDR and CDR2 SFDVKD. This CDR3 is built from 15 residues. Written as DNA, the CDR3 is TGTGCCACCAGTGATTCAAGCCAGGGGGTCCGGGGCTACACCTTC. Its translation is CATSDSSQGVRGYTF.

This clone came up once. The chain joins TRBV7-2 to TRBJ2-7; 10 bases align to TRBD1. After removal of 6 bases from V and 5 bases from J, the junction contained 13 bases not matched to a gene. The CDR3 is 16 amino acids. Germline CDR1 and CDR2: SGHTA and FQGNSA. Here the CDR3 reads CASSHPGTGVWDEQYF. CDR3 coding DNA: TGTGCCAGCAGTCACCCCGGGACAGGGGTCTGGGACGAGCAGTACTTC.

CDR3 sequence reads: CAISDRVDGGYTF. In DNA form, the CDR3 reads TGTGCCATCAGTGACAGGGTGGATGGTGGCTACACCTTC. The rearrangement joins TRBV10-3 to TRBJ1-2; the D gene is possibly TRBD1 (5 bases). Trimming shortened V by 3 bases and J by 7 bases, and 12 bases separated the two germline ends. The V gene's germline CDR1 is ENHRY and CDR2 SYGVKD. The CDR3 contains 13 residues.

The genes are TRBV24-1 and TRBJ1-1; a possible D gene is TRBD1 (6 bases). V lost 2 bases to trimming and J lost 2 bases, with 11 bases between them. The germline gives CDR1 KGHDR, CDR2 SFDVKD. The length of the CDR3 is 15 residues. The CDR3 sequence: CATSDSGGRNTEAFF. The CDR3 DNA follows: TGTGCCACCAGTGATTCTGGGGGCCGTAACACTGAAGCTTTCTTT.

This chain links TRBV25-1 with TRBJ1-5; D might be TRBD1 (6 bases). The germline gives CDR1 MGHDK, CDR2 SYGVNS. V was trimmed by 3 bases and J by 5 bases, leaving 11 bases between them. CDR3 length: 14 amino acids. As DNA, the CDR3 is TGTGCCAGCAGTGACTGGGAGGGGGATCAGCCCCAGCATTTT. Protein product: CASSDWEGDQPQHF.

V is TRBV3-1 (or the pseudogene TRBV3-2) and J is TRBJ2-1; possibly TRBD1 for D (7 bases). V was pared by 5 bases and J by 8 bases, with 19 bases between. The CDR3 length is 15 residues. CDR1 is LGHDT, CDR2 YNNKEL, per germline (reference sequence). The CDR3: CASSYQGGGQDEQFF. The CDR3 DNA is TGTGCCAGCAGCTACCAGGGGGGCGGGCAGGATGAGCAGTTCTTC.